This T cell receptor beta chain stems from a study of cytomegalovirus exposure and HLA in healthy donors. PCR was performed using 60 Vbeta and 13 Jbeta primers. Authors' processing steps: It was a later analysis that counted about 80 million unique TCR beta chains, of which approximately 11 million were shared. Method: immunoSEQ multiplex PCR; TCRdb's copy keeps in-frame clones and lacks some. The DNA was the basis for D and trimming; V, J and clone size are from that table. The sample holds some 96,000 clones; about 72% are singletons and the top ten take around 20%. Study results and limitations: A link between a missense DCLRE1C variant and TCR beta V- and J-gene trimming emerged from a later analysis. Cytomegalovirus status, reportedly, was diagnosed with high specificity and sensitivity by the classifier. TCR sequences were mostly rare, though some public TCRs occurred in many donors.

As concerns this clone: Antigen: not known.

The CDR3 spans 13 residues. V lost 5 bases, J lost 4 bases, and 8 bases lay in between. Germline values: CDR1 MDHEN, CDR2 SYDVKM. This TCR derives from a woman aged 55-75 years in good health and CMV-seropositive. Sequenced material: PBMCs. The chain joins TRBV28 to TRBJ1-4; no clear D. CDR3 bases: TGTGCCAGCAGTCGGGGTTTTAATGAAAAACTGTTTTTT. Translating gives CASSRGFNEKLFF.